These 5 T cell receptor beta chains were all obtained from the same sample, sequenced in a study of regulatory T cells in long-lasting Graves disease. With iRepertoire HTBI primers and Arm-PCR of CDR3 regions, TCR beta libraries were built. One entry per CDR3 protein, called by TCRdb with MiXCR from the multiplex PCR reads. The sample records 550,000 to 650,000 distinct CDR3 sequences, about 15% being singletons. Sample time point: newly diagnosed GD, antithyroid drugs for less than 3 months. There was RNA extracted from PBMCs, and the TCR library was made from it. The same sample was also studied in work on T cells in Graves' hyperthyroidism and ophthalmopathy.

Sequences were derived from peripheral blood mononuclear cells (PBMCs), sampled at new diagnosis, from a patient treated with antithyroid drugs. The receptors derive from a man aged 18 to 29 with Graves disease.

This clonotype appeared a few times. A read error may be the cause here, since a much bigger clone is one base away. V and J are TRBV27 and TRBJ1-1; D not certain. The CDR3 is made up of 13 amino acids. Trimming shortened V by 8 bases and J by 1 base, and 11 bases separated the two germline ends. CDR1 and CDR2 (germline): MNHEY, SMNVEV (reference sequence). CDR3 DNA sequence: TGTGCCAGCCAACAACGGAGGAACACTGAAGCTTTCTTT. Encoded protein: CASQQRRNTEAFF.

The chain links TRBV7-9 to TRBJ2-7; D is unclear. Per germline, CDR1 SEHNR and CDR2 FQNEAQ (reference sequence). V was cut by 6 bases and J by 5 bases, with 11 bases left in between. This CDR3 spans 12 amino acids. The CDR3 sequence is CASRKGTDEQYF. In DNA, the CDR3 is TGTGCCAGCAGGAAAGGCACGGACGAGCAGTACTTC.

Many counts were recorded for this clonotype. The chain carries TRBV20-1 and TRBJ2-1, with 9 nucleotides matching TRBD2. Unmatched junction bases numbered 7, after V lost 5 bases and J lost 2 bases. CDR3 length equals 15 residues. In germline, CDR1 is DFQATT, CDR2 SNEGSKA (reference sequence). CDR3 residues: CSALKREATYNEQFF. CDR3 DNA sequence: TGCAGTGCTTTAAAGCGGGAGGCAACCTACAATGAGCAGTTCTTC.

This clonotype was picked up many times. The rearrangement links TRBV27 to TRBJ2-1; 11 bases map to TRBD2. Germline V gene sequence: CDR1 MNHEY, CDR2 SMNVEV (reference sequence). This CDR3 is 15 amino acids long. Trimming cost V 2 bases and J 8 bases; bases outside gene matches: 5. CDR3 loop: CASSLQTGLADEQFF. The CDR3 DNA reads TGTGCCAGCAGTTTACAGACGGGACTAGCGGATGAGCAGTTCTTC.

This clonotype was observed a handful of times. The chain couples TRBV5-1 to TRBJ2-2; 14 bases fit TRBD2. The CDR3 has 17 residues. Looked up from germline, CDR1 is SGHRS and CDR2 is YFSETQ. The V segment lost 3 bases and the J segment 3 bases; nucleotides outside the gene matches: 4. CDR3 bases: TGCGCCAGCAGCTCACGGACTAGCGGGAGGCACACCGGGGAGCTGTTTTTT. Residues: CASSSRTSGRHTGELFF.